The next 21 T cell receptor beta chains were all read from a single sample in a study of CD8 T cells in ankylosing spondylitis. TCRdb itself ran the 5' RACE reads through MiXCR, one entry per CDR3 protein. The table shows about 100,000 distinct CDR3 sequences, with more than 20% occurring only once. The sequencing input was synovial fluid, either unsorted or a sorted T cell fraction (not recorded which). All receptors derive from a male donor with ankylosing spondylitis.

This clonotype is medium-sized by share. V usage is TRBV7-2 and J usage is TRBJ2-7, with D possibly called TRBD1 or TRBD2 (5 bases each). The V gene lost 5 bases and the J gene lost 4 bases, with 15 bases spanning the gap. CDR1 is SGHTA, CDR2 FQGNSA, per germline. The CDR3 sequence is 14 residues long. For the CDR3, the DNA is TGTGCCAGCAGCATGGGACCTTTGGGTTACGAGCAGTACTTC. This encodes CASSMGPLGYEQYF.

This sequence joins TRBV7-2 and TRBJ1-6, with 9 nucleotides matching TRBD1. The CDR3 has 15 residues. The germline CDR1 and CDR2 sequences are SGHTA and FQGNSA. The V segment lost 4 bases and the J segment 8 bases; nucleotides outside the gene matches: 6. The CDR3 protein is CASSWGGQGDSPLHF. The CDR3 bases are TGTGCCAGCAGCTGGGGGGGACAGGGAGATTCACCCCTCCACTTT.

J is TRBJ2-7 and V is TRBV7-6, with TRBD1 identical over 9 bases. This CDR3 spans 14 amino acids. V lost 4 bases, J lost 7 bases, and 8 bases stayed unmatched. CDR1 SGHVS and CDR2 FNYEAQ come from the germline V gene. CDR3 sequence reads: CASSWGTGKLEQYF. The CDR3 coding sequence is TGTGCCAGCAGCTGGGGGACAGGGAAATTGGAGCAGTACTTC.

The chain uses TRBV2 and TRBJ2-1; tentatively, D is TRBD1 (6 bases). With 2 bases removed from V and 5 bases from J, the gap between germline ends came to 13 bases. The CDR3 has 15 amino acids. Germline CDR1 is SNHLY and CDR2 is FYNNEI. The CDR3 here is CASSEWAGDHNEQFF. DNA for the CDR3: TGTGCCAGCAGTGAATGGGCAGGGGACCACAATGAGCAGTTCTTC.

This chain joins TRBV7-2 and TRBJ2-2; 9 nucleotides agree with TRBD2. J gave up 6 bases and V 7 bases, and 15 bases lay outside the gene matches. From germline, CDR1 is SGHTA and CDR2 FQGNSA. This CDR3 is 17 amino acids long. CDR3 nucleotide sequence: TGTGCCAGCACCTCCCGAGCTAGCGGGATACGCGCCGGGGAGCTGTTTTTT. It yields the protein CASTSRASGIRAGELFF.

This clonotype was seen a few times. The gene calls are TRBV2 and TRBJ2-1; D is perhaps TRBD1 or TRBD2 (5 bases each). The V end was cut by 9 bases, the J end by 6 bases, with 15 bases between. The germline gives CDR1 SNHLY, CDR2 FYNNEI. The CDR3 has 13 residues. The DNA of the CDR3 is TGTGCCAGAACACGGGATGGGACCAATGAGCAGTTCTTC. Translating it yields CARTRDGTNEQFF.

This clonotype turned up a few times. The junction shows a germline mismatch at one end, possibly a read error. This rearrangement joins TRBV6-2 or TRBV6-3 to TRBJ1-5; 7 positions match TRBD1. This CDR3 has 22 amino acids. The germline gives CDR1 MNHEY, CDR2 SVGEGT. CDR3 loop: CASSYSEVQGPNWYDSIQPQHF. The CDR3, as DNA: TGTGCCAGCAGTTACTCGGAGGTACAGGGGCCCAATTGGTACGACAGCATTCAGCCCCAGCATTTT.

This clonotype is medium-sized within its sample. The V call is TRBV5-5, the J call TRBJ1-5; TRBD1 aligns across 7 bases. This CDR3 has 15 amino acids. V shed 1 base, J shed 4 bases, and the junction held 5 bases outside the gene matches. Germline CDR1 and CDR2: SGHKS and YYEKEE (reference sequence). The CDR3 is CASSLKGTVNQPQHF. The CDR3 DNA sequence: TGTGCCAGCAGCTTGAAGGGGACAGTTAATCAGCCCCAGCATTTT.

In its sample, this clonotype was seen a few times. The V and J genes are TRBV24-1 and TRBJ2-5, with D possibly matching TRBD1 (6 bases). Trimming removed 4 bases from V and 2 bases from J, with 13 bases in between. The CDR3 is 15 residues long. Looked up from germline, CDR1 is KGHDR and CDR2 is SFDVKD. The CDR3: CATSDTWDIQETQYF. The CDR3 region has the DNA TGTGCCACCAGTGACACCTGGGACATACAAGAGACCCAGTACTTC.

This chain connects TRBV7-2 to TRBJ2-7, with TRBD2 identical over 9 bases. Germline V gives CDR1 SGHTA, CDR2 FQGNSA. V shed 4 bases and J 3 bases; nucleotides not matched to a gene: 7. This CDR3 region has 15 residues. CDR3 in amino acids: CASSSSTLAGYEQYF. The CDR3 region has the DNA TGTGCCAGCAGCTCCTCAACACTAGCGGGCTACGAGCAGTACTTC.

In its sample, this clonotype was seen a few times. V gene TRBV6-6 combines with J gene TRBJ2-1; possibly TRBD1 for D (6 bases). The germline V gene encodes CDR1 MNHNY and CDR2 SVGAGI (reference sequence). V dropped 7 bases and J dropped 2 bases, with 9 bases sitting between them. This CDR3 spans 13 amino acids. In DNA, the CDR3 is TGTGCCAGCACAGGGGCGGCCTACAATGAGCAGTTCTTC. It translates to CASTGAAYNEQFF.

This clonotype was detected ten times or more. V is TRBV20-1 and J is TRBJ2-3; 10 bases line up with TRBD2. This CDR3 is built from 15 residues. Germline CDR1 is DFQATT and CDR2 is SNEGSKA (reference sequence). Trimming at V came to 1 base and at J to 4 bases, leaving 5 bases not matched to a gene. CDR3 residues: CSARGLAGEADTQYF. The CDR3 DNA follows: TGCAGTGCTAGAGGGCTAGCGGGAGAGGCAGATACGCAGTATTTT.

This sequence joins TRBV7-9 and TRBJ2-1; the D gene is possibly TRBD2 (6 bases). The CDR3 totals 12 residues. The V end was cut by 4 bases, the J end by 9 bases, with 10 bases between. The V gene's germline CDR1 is SEHNR and CDR2 FQNEAQ (reference sequence). The CDR3 spells CASSSDYLEQFF. DNA for the CDR3: TGTGCCAGCAGCTCGGACTACCTTGAGCAGTTCTTC.

This clonotype is a singleton in its sample. This CDR3 is missing its conserved last phenylalanine or tryptophan, likely due to a read error. Because the CDR3's place on the DNA is in doubt, the DNA is left out and the CDR3 is given as listed by TCRdb. The rearrangement joins TRBV4-1 to TRBJ1-5. The CDR3 has 12 amino acids, counting both end residues. Germline V gene sequence: CDR1 MGHRA, CDR2 YSYEKL. The CDR3 sequence: CASSQDVGPPHI.

This rearrangement joins TRBV25-1 to TRBJ2-5, with 8 bases that match TRBD1. CDR1 and CDR2 from the germline V gene are MGHDK and SYGVNS. V shed 6 bases, J shed 3 bases, and the junction held 3 bases outside the gene matches. The CDR3 is 13 residues long. The CDR3 DNA sequence: TGTGCCAGCAGCCAGGGGGCTGAAGAGACCCAGTACTTC. Its translation: CASSQGAEETQYF.

V is TRBV7-9 and J is TRBJ1-4, with D possibly being TRBD1 (6 bases). V dropped 4 bases and J dropped 5 bases, with 14 bases sitting between them. Germline V gives CDR1 SEHNR, CDR2 FQNEAQ (reference sequence). The CDR3 has 15 residues. CDR3 region: CASSSTGTQNEKLFF. In DNA, the CDR3 is TGTGCCAGCAGCTCCACCGGGACACAAAATGAAAAACTGTTTTTT.

This clonotype was found a few times. The chain uses TRBV6-5 and TRBJ1-1, with D maybe TRBD1 (5 bases). CDR3 size: 16 residues. With 2 bases removed from V and 4 bases from J, the gap between germline ends came to 17 bases. Germline CDR1 reads MNHEY; CDR2 reads SVGAGI. The CDR3 region has the DNA TGTGCCAGCAGTTACGCCTGGGGCTGGGAGAGCACTGAAGCTTTCTTT. Translation: CASSYAWGWESTEAFF.

In the case of this clonotype: Since a much larger clone is just one base distant, this may be a read error. V is TRBV9 and J is TRBJ1-2; TRBD1 matches 8 bases. The CDR3 consists of 16 residues. The V gene end was trimmed by 4 bases and the J gene end by 6 bases; junction bases not matched to a gene: 14. The V gene's germline CDR1 is SGDLS and CDR2 YYNGEE. CDR3 nucleotide sequence: TGTGCCAGCAGCTTTACACATGGACAGGGCACCAATGGCTACACCTTC. It encodes CASSFTHGQGTNGYTF.

The CDR3 sequence: CASSPPKTEAFF. The CDR3 nucleotides are TGTGCCAGCTCACCTCCAAAGACTGAAGCTTTCTTT. The chain uses TRBV18 and TRBJ1-1; no clear D gene. The V gene's germline CDR1 is KGHSH and CDR2 LQKENI. The CDR3 loop spans 12 amino acids. Between the trimmed V and J ends, which lost 3 bases and 5 bases, there was a span of 7 bases.

The chain couples TRBV30 to TRBJ2-6, with 7 bases fitting TRBD2. The J segment lost 4 bases and the V segment lost 4 bases, leaving 13 bases of the junction unmatched. Germline CDR1 GTSNPN, CDR2 SVGIG (reference sequence). The CDR3 contains 17 residues. The CDR3, as DNA: TGTGCCTGGATCTACCCTGGGGGGGGTTCAGGGGCCAACGTCCTGACTTTC. This translates into CAWIYPGGGSGANVLTF.

This clonotype was counted ten times or more. J is TRBJ2-2 and V is TRBV5-1, with 10 bases matching TRBD2. The CDR3 has 15 amino acids. The J segment lost 1 base and the V segment lost 4 bases, leaving 1 base of the junction unmatched. CDR1 is SGHRS, CDR2 YFSETQ, per germline. The CDR3 coding sequence is TGCGCCAGCAGCAGGACTAGCGGGAACACCGGGGAGCTGTTTTTT. Its protein product is CASSRTSGNTGELFF.